The clone carrying this TCR beta chain was seen just once. How the authors handled the data: It was from reference gene primer amplification that nucleated cell counts were estimated. Data came from immunoSEQ multiplex PCR; TCRdb stores just in-frame clones and leaves some out. V, J and clone size are those of that table, while D and trimming were read from the DNA. The sample contains 150,000 to 200,000 clones, 89% of which appear only once. V dropped 3 bases and J dropped 3 bases, with 14 bases sitting between them. The CDR3 runs 15 residues. Germline CDR1 reads MNHEY; CDR2 reads SVGEGT. The data stem from a study of blood T cell repertoires in COVID-19. Study details: COVID-19 samples, acute and convalescent, were from the United States, Italy and Spain. In each case, the material was cDNA or gDNA derived from T cells, B-cell-depleted T cells, or PBMCs.

The sample taken for sequencing was peripheral blood. The chain joins TRBV6-2 or TRBV6-3 to TRBJ1-1, with D possibly TRBD1 on 5 matching bases. This sequence was found in a man between 60 and 75 years old with acute or convalescent COVID-19. CDR3 sequence: CASSYLRTGDTEAFF. The CDR3, as DNA: TGTGCCAGCAGTTATTTGAGGACGGGGGACACTGAAGCTTTCTTT.